A single sample is the source of the 25 T cell receptor beta chains below, sequenced in a study of breast tumors, draining lymph nodes, adjacent tissues. Samples came from axillary lymph nodes draining the breast cancer. MiXCR, applied by TCRdb to the multiplex PCR reads, yields one record per CDR3 protein. This sample carries around 130,000 distinct CDR3 sequences, approximately 30% of them seen once, and the ten largest clones take under 2.5%. Material for sequencing was axillary lymph node tissue. Receptors were obtained from a female donor with breast cancer. Some clones in this sample may be carry-over from other donors' samples.

This chain connects TRBV27 to TRBJ2-7, with TRBD1 as a possible D gene (6 bases). V lost 3 bases to trimming and J lost 7 bases, with 22 bases between them. The germline gives CDR1 MNHEY, CDR2 SMNVEV (reference sequence). The CDR3 contains 16 residues. CDR3 sequence reads: CASSFETGGPYNEQYV. CDR3 DNA: TGTGCCAGCAGTTTCGAGACAGGAGGCCCTTACAATGAGCAGTACGTC.

This clonotype came up many times. The rearrangement uses TRBV14 and TRBJ1-6; possibly TRBD1 for D (5 bases). This CDR3 has 14 amino acids. CDR1 is SGHDN and CDR2 is FVKESK in the germline V gene. V lost 0 bases and J 9 bases, leaving 9 bases between the germline ends. The CDR3: CASSQESRGSPLHF. CDR3 DNA sequence: TGTGCCAGCAGCCAAGAGTCTAGGGGTTCACCCCTCCACTTT.

This clonotype was found many times. This rearrangement joins TRBV5-6 to TRBJ2-2; 8 bases are shared with TRBD2. The CDR3 contains 16 residues. From germline, CDR1 is SGHDT and CDR2 YYEEEE. J lost 4 bases, V lost 4 bases, and 9 bases had no gene match. The CDR3 DNA sequence: TGTGCCAGCAGCCAGGGTTCCGCGGGGGGCACCGGGGAGCTGTTTTTT. Its translation is CASSQGSAGGTGELFF.

As regards this clonotype: One end of the junction is discordant with germline, which a read error may explain. This sequence joins TRBV6-5 and TRBJ2-6; tentative D call: TRBD1 (6 bases). The CDR3 totals 17 residues. Germline V gives CDR1 MNHEY, CDR2 SVGAGI. Here the CDR3 reads CASSHSRGGSGADVLTF. CDR3 in DNA: TGTGCCAGCAGTCACTCGAGAGGGGGATCTGGGGCCGACGTCCTGACTTTC.

This clonotype was picked up many times. V and J are TRBV20-1 and TRBJ2-5; D remains ambiguous. The CDR3 has 13 residues. V gave up 1 base and J gave up 1 base, with 7 bases separating them. Germline CDR1 is DFQATT and CDR2 is SNEGSKA (reference sequence). The CDR3 reads CSARAAVQETQYF. The CDR3 nucleotides are TGCAGTGCTAGAGCGGCAGTCCAAGAGACCCAGTACTTC.

The sample holds many counts of this clonotype. This chain links TRBV4-1 with TRBJ2-2; TRBD2 matches 10 bases. The germline gives CDR1 MGHRA, CDR2 YSYEKL. The ends lost 1 base at V and 1 base at J; junction bases unmatched: 6. The CDR3 is 18 amino acids. The CDR3 sequence is CASSQGLLAGLNTGELFF. CDR3 nucleotides: TGCGCCAGCAGCCAAGGATTACTAGCGGGGCTGAACACCGGGGAGCTGTTTTTT.

A note on this clonotype: A read error may be the cause here, since a much bigger clone is one base away. The chain carries TRBV6-5 and TRBJ2-3, with D perhaps matching TRBD1 or TRBD2 (5 bases each). Trimming removed 6 bases from V and 1 base from J, with 11 bases in between. Germline V gene lookup returns CDR1 MNHEY and CDR2 SVGAGI. The CDR3 is made up of 14 amino acids. In DNA, the CDR3 is TGTGCCAGCAGGCTTCAGGGAGGCACAGATACGCAGTATTTT. Translation: CASRLQGGTDTQYF.

In regard to this clonotype: One end of the junction varies from germline; a read error may be responsible. The V call is TRBV20-1, the J call TRBJ1-2; 9 bases agree with TRBD1. Germline CDR1 DFQATT, CDR2 SNEGSKA (reference sequence). The CDR3 extends over 14 amino acids. The DNA of the CDR3 is TGCAGTGCGATACAGGGGGCAACGACCTATGGCTTCACCTTC. Its protein product is CSAIQGATTYGFTF.

This clonotype was detected a few times. Since a much larger clone is just one base distant, this may be a read error. The CDR3 loop reads CASSFGEKLTYGYTF. CDR3 sequence (DNA): TGTGCCAGCAGTTTCGGGGAAAAACTCACCTATGGCTACACCTTC. The chain combines TRBV12-3 or TRBV12-4 with TRBJ1-2; D remains unclear. The length of the CDR3 is 15 residues. The V end lost 3 bases, the J end lost 4 bases, and 15 bases lay between the germline ends.

The chain couples TRBV6-6 to TRBJ1-5; D uncertain. CDR3 length equals 15 residues. Germline-derived CDR1 and CDR2 are MNHNY and SVGAGI (reference sequence). Trimming shortened V by 7 bases and J by 0 bases, and 13 bases separated the two germline ends. CDR3 sequence reads: CASIEHSNSNQPQHF. The CDR3 nucleotides read TGTGCCAGCATCGAACACAGTAATAGCAATCAGCCCCAGCATTTT.

This clonotype appeared many times. V usage is TRBV20-1 and J usage is TRBJ2-5, with D unclear. The CDR3 covers 13 residues. Germline V gene sequence: CDR1 DFQATT, CDR2 SNEGSKA (reference sequence). With 0 bases removed from V and 5 bases from J, the gap between germline ends came to 10 bases. CDR3 sequence reads: CSAREVNMETQYF. CDR3 DNA: TGCAGTGCTAGAGAAGTGAATATGGAGACCCAGTACTTC.

In its sample, this clonotype was seen many times. The chain has TRBV5-1 and TRBJ2-6; the D gene is possibly TRBD2 (5 bases). The germline gives CDR1 SGHRS, CDR2 YFSETQ. V shed 0 bases and J shed 0 bases, with 10 bases lying between them. The CDR3 spans 17 residues. The CDR3: CASSLETGSSGANVLTF. The CDR3 bases are TGCGCCAGCAGCTTGGAGACGGGGAGCTCTGGGGCCAACGTCCTGACTTTC.

This clonotype was observed at least ten times. V is TRBV2 and J is TRBJ1-2; maybe TRBD1 (6 bases). The CDR3 extends over 16 amino acids. Deletions cut 5 bases from V and 4 bases from J, with 20 bases between. Germline loops: CDR1 SNHLY, CDR2 FYNNEI. The CDR3, as DNA: TGTGCCAGCAGTCACAAGCTGGCACAGGGAGGCTATGGCTACACCTTC. Protein sequence: CASSHKLAQGGYGYTF.

As for this clonotype: A much bigger clone sits one base away, suggesting this may be a read error. CDR3 nucleotides: TGTGCCAGCAGTTACGGGACTAGCGAGGGGCTGGGGGAGACCCAGTACTTC. Protein sequence: CASSYGTSEGLGETQYF. The rearrangement joins TRBV6-2 or TRBV6-3 to TRBJ2-5, with 10 nucleotides matching TRBD2. V trimming: 2 bases; J trimming: 5 bases; junction bases outside the gene matches: 11. CDR1 is MNHEY, CDR2 SVGEGT, per germline. CDR3 length: 17 residues.

In its sample, this clonotype is medium-sized. This chain connects TRBV9 to TRBJ1-2; maybe TRBD1 (5 bases). CDR3 length equals 17 residues. CDR1 and CDR2 (germline): SGDLS, YYNGEE. Deletions cut 2 bases from V and 2 bases from J, with 19 bases between. The CDR3, as DNA: TGTGCCAGCAGCGTCAGCTCACGCCAGGGAACCAACTATGGCTACACCTTC. The encoded protein is CASSVSSRQGTNYGYTF.

This clonotype showed up just once. This likely comes from a read error, as the CDR3 has no conserved phenylalanine or tryptophan at its end. This chain uses TRBV7-9 with TRBJ1-6; D not resolved. Trimming took off 5 bases at V and 7 bases at J, with 15 bases between the two ends. The CDR3 has 15 amino acids. CDR1 and CDR2 from the germline V gene are SEHNR and FQNEAQ (reference sequence). The CDR3 here is CASSQDLRPNSPLHL. CDR3 bases: TGTGCCAGCAGCCAAGATCTAAGGCCGAATTCACCCCTCCACTTG.

In this sample, this clonotype turned up many times. The chain recombines TRBV27 with TRBJ2-7, with D perhaps TRBD2 (5 bases). CDR3 length: 12 amino acids. CDR1 MNHEY and CDR2 SMNVEV come from the germline V gene (reference sequence). V was clipped by 4 bases and J by 3 bases, with 7 bases between them. The CDR3 DNA reads as TGTGCCAGCAGTTCCCGGGACTACGAGCAGTACTTC. It is translated as CASSSRDYEQYF.

The chain has TRBV2 and TRBJ2-3; D is possibly TRBD1 or TRBD2 (5 bases each). Germline CDR1 and CDR2: SNHLY and FYNNEI. The CDR3 spans 13 residues. Trimming removed 5 bases at V and 8 bases at J, with 14 bases between. For the CDR3, the DNA is TGTGCCAGCAGTTCGGGGCCAGGTGGTACGCAGTATTTT. Translating gives CASSSGPGGTQYF. The variable domain in full, with the rest retrieved from reference TRBV2 and TRBJ2-3, is EPEVTQTPSHQVTQMGQEVILRCVPISNHLYFYWYRQILGQKVEFLVSFYNNEISEKSEIFDDQFSVERPDGSNFTLKIRSTKLEDSAMYFCASSSGPGGTQYFGPGTRLTVL.

This clonotype was counted at least ten times. V and J are TRBV11-2 and TRBJ1-3; D is undetermined. CDR1 is SGHAT and CDR2 is FQNNGV in the germline V gene. Between the trimmed V and J ends, which lost 3 bases and 1 base, there was a span of 10 bases. This CDR3 has 15 amino acids. CDR3 sequence (DNA): TGTGCCAGCAGCTTGGGTCCACTATCTGGAAACACCATATATTTT. Its translation is CASSLGPLSGNTIYF.

This clonotype has only a few counts. This sequence may be a read error, since a much larger clone differs from it by one base. The final CDR3 position lacks the conserved phenylalanine or tryptophan, pointing to a likely read error. The rearrangement links TRBV6-6 to TRBJ1-5; maybe TRBD1 (5 bases). Germline CDR1 MNHNY, CDR2 SVGAGI (reference sequence). V lost 10 bases to trimming and J lost 7 bases, with 20 bases between them. The CDR3 sequence is 14 residues long. CDR3 sequence reads: CANSPAGTGQPQHY. CDR3 in DNA: TGTGCCAACTCCCCCGCGGGGACTGGGCAGCCCCAGCATTAT.

The chain carries TRBV20-1 and TRBJ2-5; 9 nucleotides match TRBD2. V was pared by 3 bases and J by 7 bases, with 9 bases of the junction left unmatched. This CDR3 spans 14 amino acids. Per the germline V gene, CDR1 is DFQATT and CDR2 is SNEGSKA (reference sequence). In DNA form, the CDR3 reads TGCAGTGCTAGTTTGGCGGGGGGGCCGGGGACCCAGTACTTC. It specifies CSASLAGGPGTQYF.

J is TRBJ2-5 and V is TRBV6-2 or TRBV6-3; D is perhaps TRBD1 (6 bases). The CDR3 loop spans 14 amino acids. Germline V gene lookup returns CDR1 MNHEY and CDR2 SVGEGT. Trimming took off 7 bases at V and 3 bases at J, with 15 bases between the two ends. The CDR3 loop is CASNPRQVKETQYF. The CDR3, as DNA: TGTGCCAGCAATCCAAGACAGGTCAAAGAGACCCAGTACTTC.

The chain uses TRBV7-6 and TRBJ1-1; D is possibly TRBD1 (6 bases). This CDR3 contains 13 residues. V lost 7 bases, J lost 5 bases, and 14 bases lay in between. The germline CDR1 and CDR2 sequences are SGHVS and FNYEAQ. The chain's CDR3 is CASNSGGATEAFF. The DNA of the CDR3 is TGTGCCAGCAACTCGGGGGGGGCAACTGAAGCTTTCTTT.

This clonotype was seen at least ten times. The chain recombines TRBV3-1 with TRBJ1-2; the D gene is possibly TRBD1 (6 bases). Germline V CDR1 and CDR2: LGHDT, YNNKEL (reference sequence). The CDR3 consists of 13 residues. Trimming left V 4 bases short and J 3 bases short, with 9 bases between. CDR3 sequence: CASSLGHDYGYTF. DNA for the CDR3: TGTGCCAGCAGCCTGGGACATGACTATGGCTACACCTTC. Using reference TRBV3-1 and TRBJ1-2 for the parts outside the CDR3, the full variable domain is DTAVSQTPKYLVTQMGNDKSIKCEQNLGHDTMYWYKQDSKKFLKIMFSYNNKELIINETVPNRFSPKSPDKAHLNLHINSLELGDSAVYFCASSLGHDYGYTFGSGTRLTVV.

A few counts support this clonotype. This may be a read error: a much more frequent sequence differs by one nucleotide. V gene TRBV9 combines with J gene TRBJ2-7, with 8 positions matching TRBD2. Germline CDR1 reads SGDLS; CDR2 reads YYNGEE. The CDR3 has 14 amino acids. The chain's CDR3 is CASSVAGGLSEQSF. CDR3 nucleotides: TGTGCCAGCAGCGTAGCGGGGGGGCTTAGCGAGCAGTCCTTC.